These 17 T cell receptor beta chains originate from one sample sequenced in a study of T-cell reconstitution after alpha-beta-depleted transplantation in children. Unique molecular identifiers featured in how the TCRbeta library was prepared. One entry per CDR3 protein results from TCRdb running MiXCR on the PCR reads. Of roughly 570,000 distinct CDR3 sequences in the sample, roughly a quarter are singletons; the top ten hold around 36%. This sample comprised PBMCs, obtained before TCRalphabeta/CD19-depleted stem cell transplant. These receptor sequences come from a boy less than two years old with Wiskott-Aldrich syndrome, due to receive a stem cell transplant.

This chain joins TRBV20-1 and TRBJ1-4; perhaps TRBD1 as D (5 bases). V was clipped by 1 base and J by 10 bases, with 16 bases between them. The CDR3 spans 14 residues. Germline CDR1 and CDR2: DFQATT and SNEGSKA (reference sequence). Here the CDR3 DNA reads TGCAGTGCTAGAGGGGACCCGGAGGGAGGAAAACTGTTTTTT. It codes for CSARGDPEGGKLFF.

V is TRBV6-5 and J is TRBJ2-5; no definite D call. The CDR3 is 13 amino acids. Germline V gene lookup returns CDR1 MNHEY and CDR2 SVGAGI. Deletions cut 2 bases from V and 7 bases from J, with 11 bases between. CDR3 coding DNA: TGTGCCAGCAGTTACCTTGCGGAGAGGACCCAGTACTTC. It codes for CASSYLAERTQYF.

This clonotype has more than one count but fewer than ten. The chain combines TRBV5-1 with TRBJ1-1; D is ambiguous. The CDR3 extends over 13 amino acids. CDR1 and CDR2 from the germline V gene are SGHRS and YFSETQ. With 0 bases removed from V and 3 bases from J, the gap between germline ends came to 6 bases. The CDR3 DNA reads as TGCGCCAGCAGCTTGGGGGCCTACACTGAAGCTTTCTTT. It codes for CASSLGAYTEAFF.

This clonotype was observed a handful of times. The V call is TRBV5-6, the J call TRBJ2-5; 8 bases are a match to TRBD2. V lost 4 bases to trimming and J lost 4 bases; unmatched junction nucleotides: 9. CDR1 and CDR2 (germline): SGHDT, YYEEEE. CDR3 length: 15 residues. The CDR3 DNA is TGTGCCAGCAGCCCGCTCTCGGGAGGGCCAGAGACCCAGTACTTC. Protein product: CASSPLSGGPETQYF. The whole variable domain, remainder taken from reference TRBV5-6 and TRBJ2-5, is DAGVTQSPTHLIKTRGQQVTLRCSPKSGHDTVSWYQQALGQGPQFIFQYYEEEERQRGNFPDRFSGHQFPNYSSELNVNALLLGDSALYLCASSPLSGGPETQYFGPGTRLLVL.

The chain employs TRBV5-1 and TRBJ2-7, with TRBD2 matching over 14 bases. CDR3 length equals 14 residues. Germline V lookup: CDR1 SGHRS, CDR2 YFSETQ. V was pared by 6 bases and J by 5 bases, with 4 bases of the junction left unmatched. CDR3 nucleotides: TGCGCCAGCAAGGGACTAGCGGGAGATGACGAGCAGTACTTC. It codes for CASKGLAGDDEQYF.

The chain recombines TRBV7-9 with TRBJ2-7; perhaps TRBD2 as D (5 bases). The germline CDR1 and CDR2 sequences are SEHNR and FQNEAQ (reference sequence). The CDR3 is made up of 15 amino acids. Trimming removed 1 base at V and 2 bases at J, with 12 bases between. The CDR3 protein is CASSLVSGRPYEQYF. The CDR3 nucleotides are TGTGCCAGCAGCTTAGTAAGCGGTAGACCCTACGAGCAGTACTTC. Filled out from reference TRBV7-9 and TRBJ2-7, the complete variable domain reads DTGVSQNPRHKITKRGQNVTFRCDPISEHNRLYWYRQTLGQGPEFLTYFQNEAQLEKSRLLSDRFSAERPKGSFSTLEIQRTEQGDSAMYLCASSLVSGRPYEQYFGPGTRLTVT.

This clonotype has a single count. The J gene is TRBJ2-1, the V gene TRBV5-1, with a weak D call TRBD1 (6 bases). This CDR3 has 14 amino acids. Deletions cut 4 bases from V and 7 bases from J, with 15 bases between. CDR1 is SGHRS, CDR2 YFSETQ, per germline. CDR3 nucleotides: TGCGCCAGCAGCCGGACCACAGGGCAGAATGAGCAGTTCTTC. This translates into CASSRTTGQNEQFF.

CDR3 nucleotides: TGTGCCAGCAGCCAAGTTCTCGCCACGCAGTATTTT. It encodes CASSQVLATQYF. The rearrangement joins TRBV14 to TRBJ2-3; no definite D call. With 1 base removed from V and 9 bases from J, the gap between germline ends came to 8 bases. CDR1 and CDR2 from the germline V gene are SGHDN and FVKESK. CDR3 size: 12 residues.

The chain has TRBV6-1 and TRBJ1-2; a weak D match, TRBD1 (5 bases). Per germline, CDR1 MNHNS and CDR2 SASEGT. The CDR3 totals 13 residues. Deletions cut 7 bases from V and 3 bases from J, with 12 bases between. The CDR3 DNA is TGTGCCAGCAAGTGGACAATTTACTATGGCTACACCTTC. Protein: CASKWTIYYGYTF.

The CDR3 DNA sequence: TGTGCCAGCAGTTTAGGAGGGGGAGCCAAAAACATTCAGTACTTC. As protein: CASSLGGGAKNIQYF. This chain links TRBV28 with TRBJ2-4; D may match TRBD1 or TRBD2 (6 bases each). This CDR3 is built from 15 residues. Trimming took 2 bases from V and 0 from J, leaving 8 bases between them. CDR1 is MDHEN and CDR2 is SYDVKM in the germline V gene.

Many counts were recorded for this clonotype. The rearrangement uses TRBV5-1 and TRBJ2-5, with 7 bases aligning to TRBD1. The CDR3 loop spans 13 amino acids. Trimming cost V 2 bases and J 4 bases; bases outside gene matches: 2. Germline V gene sequence: CDR1 SGHRS, CDR2 YFSETQ. Here the CDR3 reads CASSFYRGETQYF. The CDR3 DNA reads TGCGCCAGCAGCTTCTACAGGGGAGAGACCCAGTACTTC.

The CDR3 sequence: CASNRGGAGTDTQYF. DNA for the CDR3: TGTGCCAGCAACCGTGGTGGGGCGGGCACAGATACGCAGTATTTT. V usage is TRBV12-3 or TRBV12-4 and J usage is TRBJ2-3; a weak D match, TRBD1 (5 bases). Trimming removed 7 bases from V and 1 base from J, with 15 bases in between. CDR3 length equals 15 residues.

The V call is TRBV5-1, the J call TRBJ2-3, with 9 bases that match TRBD2. J was trimmed by 2 bases and V by 3 bases; bases with no gene match: 4. Germline CDR1 SGHRS, CDR2 YFSETQ. The CDR3 is made up of 15 amino acids. The CDR3 region has the DNA TGCGCCAGCAGCTCTGTAGCGGGAGTCACAGATACGCAGTATTTT. This codes for CASSSVAGVTDTQYF.

This clonotype was found a few times. V gene TRBV5-1 combines with J gene TRBJ2-1; D ambiguous. V was shortened by 0 bases and J by 0 bases, with 13 bases between the two germline ends. Germline V gene lookup returns CDR1 SGHRS and CDR2 YFSETQ. The CDR3 covers 17 residues. The CDR3 DNA reads TGCGCCAGCAGCTTGGCTTTTGGATGGAGCTCCTACAATGAGCAGTTCTTC. Its protein is CASSLAFGWSSYNEQFF.

The sample holds a few counts of this clonotype. The rearrangement joins TRBV5-1 to TRBJ2-1, with 15 bases that match TRBD2. The CDR3 is 17 residues long. Trimming took 4 bases from V and 5 from J; bases not matched to a gene: 7. CDR1 SGHRS and CDR2 YFSETQ come from the germline V gene. DNA of the CDR3: TGCGCCAGCAGCCAAGGACTAGCGGGAGGGCTCGACAATGAGCAGTTCTTC. Amino acid sequence: CASSQGLAGGLDNEQFF. Complete variable domain (other parts from reference TRBV5-1 and TRBJ2-1): KAGVTQTPRYLIKTRGQQVTLSCSPISGHRSVSWYQQTPGQGLQFLFEYFSETQRNKGNFPGRFSGRQFSNSRSEMNVSTLELGDSALYLCASSQGLAGGLDNEQFFGPGTRLTVL.

The table lists this clonotype with a few counts. This sequence joins TRBV6-1 and TRBJ2-3, with D perhaps TRBD1 (5 bases). The V end was cut by 0 bases, the J end by 1 base, with 8 bases between. This CDR3 contains 15 residues. The germline gives CDR1 MNHNS, CDR2 SASEGT. CDR3 nucleotide sequence: TGTGCCAGCAGTGAAGCCAGGGTTGGCACAGATACGCAGTATTTT. The encoded protein is CASSEARVGTDTQYF.

The genes are TRBV29-1 and TRBJ2-7; D remains unclear. This CDR3 contains 15 residues. Germline assignment: CDR1 SQVTM and CDR2 ANQGSEA. Trimming took 5 bases from V and 1 from J, leaving 18 bases between them. Here the CDR3 reads CSVYGLDEGSYEQYF. CDR3 nucleotide sequence: TGCAGCGTTTACGGCCTGGACGAAGGGTCCTACGAGCAGTACTTC.